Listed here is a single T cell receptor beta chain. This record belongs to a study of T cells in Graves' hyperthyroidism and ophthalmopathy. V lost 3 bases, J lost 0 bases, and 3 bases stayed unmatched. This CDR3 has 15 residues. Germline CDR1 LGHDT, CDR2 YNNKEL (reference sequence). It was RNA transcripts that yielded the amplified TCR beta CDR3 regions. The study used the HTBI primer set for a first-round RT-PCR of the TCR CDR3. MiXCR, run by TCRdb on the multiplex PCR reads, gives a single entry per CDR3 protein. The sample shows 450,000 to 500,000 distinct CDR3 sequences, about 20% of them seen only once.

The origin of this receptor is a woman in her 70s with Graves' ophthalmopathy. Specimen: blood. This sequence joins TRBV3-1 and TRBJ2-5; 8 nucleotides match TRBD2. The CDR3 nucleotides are TGTGCCAGCAGCCAGCCTAGCGGGTACCAAGAGACCCAGTACTTC. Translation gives CASSQPSGYQETQYF.